This T cell receptor (beta chain) was profiled in a study of cytomegalovirus exposure and HLA in healthy donors. A remark on this clone: Its target is unknown.

Unmatched junction bases numbered 6, after V lost 8 bases and J lost 3 bases. CDR1 and CDR2 from the germline V gene are ENHRY and SYGVKD. The length of the CDR3 is 14 residues. Whole-study findings and limits: It was confirmed in vitro that three of the CMV-associated chains were specific for CMV antigens.

Each donor's status was that of a healthy bone marrow donor. The PCR contained 60 Vbeta and 13 Jbeta primers. Authors' data handling: Roughly 11 million of the about 80 million unique TCR beta chains counted in a later analysis were shared. Only in-frame clones appear in the TCRdb table, and some are missing; sequencing was by immunoSEQ multiplex PCR. For V, J and clone size, that table is used; D and trimming come from the DNA. The table lists about 200,000 clones, around 86% of them singletons. The chain combines TRBV10-3 with TRBJ1-1; TRBD1 matches at 10 bases. The sample was PBMCs. This receptor was obtained from a woman younger than 35 in good health and CMV-seronegative. The CDR3 region is CAISGQGKYTEAFF. In nucleotides, the CDR3 is TGTGCCATCTCGGGACAGGGGAAATACACTGAAGCTTTCTTT.